This T cell receptor (beta chain) was retrieved from a study of blood T cell repertoires in COVID-19. Study at large: There were acute and convalescent COVID-19 samples, and they came from the United States, Italy and Spain. PBMCs, B-cell-depleted T cells, or T cells were the source of the cDNA or gDNA that made up the material.

Authors' methods: The assay estimated nucleated cells by amplifying reference gene primers. The protocol was immunoSEQ multiplex PCR, while the TCRdb copy is restricted to in-frame clones and leaves out a portion. V, J and clone size derive from that table, while D and trimming were established from the DNA sequence. The data show about 260,000 clones, over 70% seen once. The CDR3 has 15 amino acids. Per germline, CDR1 MNHEY and CDR2 SMNVEV (reference sequence). V lost 2 bases to trimming and J lost 0 bases, with 11 bases between them. The chain recombines TRBV27 with TRBJ2-7, with D tentatively TRBD2 (5 bases). Sequenced: peripheral blood. The clonotype originates from a human donor in a cohort sampled during active COVID-19. The chain's CDR3 is CASSLIGRVSYEQYF. The CDR3 region has the DNA TGTGCCAGCAGTTTAATAGGGCGGGTCTCCTACGAGCAGTACTTC.